This entry features one TCR beta chain sequence. Its antigen is undetermined. Primers: 60 Vbeta forward and 13 Jbeta reverse. The table came from immunoSEQ multiplex PCR; TCRdb's copy has only in-frame clones and leaves some out. The sample has around 110,000 clones; around three quarters are singletons. The data were obtained in a study of cytomegalovirus exposure and HLA in healthy donors. Findings and caveats of the study: Indistinguishable V segments such as TRBV6-2 and TRBV6-3 were excluded.

Healthy individuals who donated bone marrow served as the donors. Per germline, CDR1 LNHDA and CDR2 SQIVND (reference sequence). CDR3 length: 15 residues. Trimming removed 4 bases from V and 0 bases from J, with 10 bases in between. The clonotype comes from a boy younger than 18 in good health and CMV-seronegative. The chain links TRBV19 to TRBJ1-3; no clear D. The source material was PBMCs. The CDR3 spells CASSRGDNSGNTIYF. CDR3 coding DNA: TGTGCCAGTAGTAGGGGAGACAACTCTGGAAACACCATATATTTT.